The source of this T cell receptor beta chain is a study of glioma-infiltrating T cells after dendritic cell vaccination. V was pared by 2 bases and J by 6 bases, with 16 bases between. The CDR3 loop spans 15 amino acids. Germline V gene lookup returns CDR1 SGHVS and CDR2 FNYEAQ. Primers: 60 V beta forward and 13 J beta reverse. TCRdb's table, derived via immunoSEQ multiplex PCR, lists solely in-frame clones and lacks some. The data hold fewer than 700 clones, with 88% observed a single time. As concerns this clone: Its target is unknown.

Findings and limits, study-wide: Complete blood and tumor specimen sets were limited to few patients.

The TCR comes from a human donor with glioblastoma. The chain uses TRBV7-6 and TRBJ1-1; no clear D. The specimen was tumor tissue, collected before dendritic cell vaccination. This CDR3 is CASSLFLEGISEAFF. The CDR3 bases are TGTGCCAGCAGCTTATTCTTGGAGGGAATCTCTGAAGCTTTCTTT.